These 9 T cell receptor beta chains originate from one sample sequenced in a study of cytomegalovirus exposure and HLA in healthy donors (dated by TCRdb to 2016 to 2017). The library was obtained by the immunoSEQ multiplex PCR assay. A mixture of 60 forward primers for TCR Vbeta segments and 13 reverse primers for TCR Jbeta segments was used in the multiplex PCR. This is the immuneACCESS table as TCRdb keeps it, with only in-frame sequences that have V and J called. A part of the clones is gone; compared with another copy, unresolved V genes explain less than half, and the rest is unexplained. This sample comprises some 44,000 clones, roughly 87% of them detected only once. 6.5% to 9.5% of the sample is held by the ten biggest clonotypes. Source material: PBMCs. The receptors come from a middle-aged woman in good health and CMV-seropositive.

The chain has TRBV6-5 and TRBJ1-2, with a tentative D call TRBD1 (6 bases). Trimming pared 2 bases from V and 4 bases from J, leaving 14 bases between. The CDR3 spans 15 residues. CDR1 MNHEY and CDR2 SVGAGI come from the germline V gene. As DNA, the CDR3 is TGTGCCAGCAGTTACAACAGGGCATTTATCTATGGCTACACCTTC. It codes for CASSYNRAFIYGYTF.

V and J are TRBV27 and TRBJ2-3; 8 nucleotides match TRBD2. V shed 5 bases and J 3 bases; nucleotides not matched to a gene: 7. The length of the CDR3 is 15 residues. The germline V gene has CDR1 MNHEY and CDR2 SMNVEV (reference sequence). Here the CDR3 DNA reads TGTGCCAGCAGTCGTAGCGGGATCCGGACAGATACGCAGTATTTT. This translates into CASSRSGIRTDTQYF.

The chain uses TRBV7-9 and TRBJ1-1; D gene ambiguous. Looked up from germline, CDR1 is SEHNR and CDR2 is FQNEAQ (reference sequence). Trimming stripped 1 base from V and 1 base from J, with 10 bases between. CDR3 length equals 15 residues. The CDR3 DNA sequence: TGTGCCAGCAGCTTAGGAGGGAACCCGAACACTGAAGCTTTCTTT. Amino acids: CASSLGGNPNTEAFF.

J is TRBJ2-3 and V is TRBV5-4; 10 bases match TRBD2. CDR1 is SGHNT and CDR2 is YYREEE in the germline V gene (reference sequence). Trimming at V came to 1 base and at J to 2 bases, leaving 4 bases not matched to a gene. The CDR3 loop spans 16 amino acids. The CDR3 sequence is CASSLTSGNPTDTQYF. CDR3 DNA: TGTGCCAGCAGCTTGACTAGCGGGAACCCCACAGATACGCAGTATTTT. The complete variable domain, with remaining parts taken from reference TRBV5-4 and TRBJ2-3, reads ETGVTQSPTHLIKTRGQQVTLRCSSQSGHNTVSWYQQALGQGPQFIFQYYREEENGRGNFPPRFSGLQFPNYSSELNVNALELDDSALYLCASSLTSGNPTDTQYFGPGTRLTVL.

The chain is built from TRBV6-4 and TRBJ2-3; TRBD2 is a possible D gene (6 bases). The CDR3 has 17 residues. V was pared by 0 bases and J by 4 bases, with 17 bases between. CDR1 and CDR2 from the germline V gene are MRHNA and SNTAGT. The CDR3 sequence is CASSDSARAGGPDTQYF. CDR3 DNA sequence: TGTGCCAGCAGTGACTCTGCCAGGGCCGGGGGACCAGATACGCAGTATTTT.

The chain's CDR3 is CASSRSGTGELFF. In DNA, the CDR3 is TGCGCCAGCAGCCGTTCGGGGACCGGGGAGCTGTTTTTT. This rearrangement joins TRBV5-1 to TRBJ2-2, with a weak D call TRBD2 (5 bases). The CDR3 has 13 amino acids. The ends were cut back, 4 bases at V and 5 bases at J, with 9 bases in the middle. CDR1 is SGHRS, CDR2 YFSETQ, per germline.

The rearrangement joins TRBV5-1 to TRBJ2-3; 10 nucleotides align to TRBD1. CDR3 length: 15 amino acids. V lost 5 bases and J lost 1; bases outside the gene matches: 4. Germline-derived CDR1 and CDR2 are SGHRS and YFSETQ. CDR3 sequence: CASRLTGGGTDTQYF. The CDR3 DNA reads TGCGCCAGCAGACTGACAGGGGGCGGCACAGATACGCAGTATTTT.

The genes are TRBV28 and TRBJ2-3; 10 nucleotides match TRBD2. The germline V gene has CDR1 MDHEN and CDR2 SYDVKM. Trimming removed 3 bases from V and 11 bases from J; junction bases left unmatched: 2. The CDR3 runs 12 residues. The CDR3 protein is CASSLQRGGQYF. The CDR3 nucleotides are TGTGCCAGCAGTTTGCAGCGGGGGGGGCAGTATTTT.

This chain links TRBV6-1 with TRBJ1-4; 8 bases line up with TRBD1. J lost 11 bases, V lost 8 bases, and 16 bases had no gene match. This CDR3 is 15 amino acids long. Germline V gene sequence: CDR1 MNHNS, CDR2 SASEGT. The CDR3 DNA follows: TGTGCCAGCCAACTCAGAGACAGGGGAGGGGAGAAACTGTTTTTT. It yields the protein CASQLRDRGGEKLFF.